The 18 T cell receptor beta chains listed next were all sequenced from one sample in a study of T cell responses to AZD1222 COVID-19 vaccine. TCRdb's copy holds only in-frame clones and misses some; the assay was immunoSEQ multiplex PCR. This table has 100,000 to 150,000 clones, around 87% appearing once. The sample was peripheral blood, taken on day 0 of AZD1222 vaccination. The origin of the receptors is an adult in good health.

The rearrangement uses TRBV5-1 and TRBJ1-1, with TRBD1 matching over 9 bases. The junction had 8 bases not matched to a gene; V was cut back by 5 bases and J by 12 bases. CDR3 length: 12 residues. The V gene's germline CDR1 is SGHRS and CDR2 YFSETQ. The CDR3 sequence is CASSSQGAGTFF. Here the CDR3 DNA reads TGCGCCAGCAGTTCACAGGGGGCGGGAACTTTCTTT.

The chain is built from TRBV6-2 or TRBV6-3 and TRBJ2-1; 10 bases line up with TRBD1. The CDR3 spans 16 residues. In germline, CDR1 is MNHEY, CDR2 SVGEGT. V trimming: 4 bases; J trimming: 1 base; junction bases outside the gene matches: 4. CDR3 amino acids: CASSSRDRGSYNEQFF. CDR3 DNA sequence: TGTGCCAGCAGTTCCCGGGACAGGGGTTCCTACAATGAGCAGTTCTTC.

This clone showed up just a few times. The chain carries TRBV29-1 and TRBJ1-1, with a weak D call TRBD1 (5 bases). The CDR3 totals 14 residues. CDR1 is SQVTM and CDR2 is ANQGSEA in the germline V gene. V lost 7 bases, J lost 1 base, and 16 bases lay in between. The CDR3 protein is CSAPYGARNTEAFF. In DNA, the CDR3 is TGCAGCGCCCCCTATGGGGCCCGGAACACTGAAGCTTTCTTT.

This clone occurred once. The chain recombines TRBV7-9 with TRBJ1-5; tentative D call: TRBD1 (5 bases). Trimming removed 1 base at V and 3 bases at J, with 7 bases between. The CDR3 runs to 14 residues. The germline gives CDR1 SEHNR, CDR2 FQNEAQ (reference sequence). CDR3 nucleotide sequence: TGTGCCAGCAGCTTAGAACAGGTCAATCAGCCCCAGCATTTT. It codes for CASSLEQVNQPQHF.

This rearrangement joins TRBV5-4 to TRBJ2-5; perhaps TRBD2 as D (5 bases). Germline CDR1 SGHNT, CDR2 YYREEE (reference sequence). The CDR3 consists of 10 residues. The ends were cut back, 10 bases at V and 5 bases at J, with 9 bases in the middle. The CDR3 DNA follows: TGTGCCGCGGGCAAGGAGACCCAGTACTTC. This encodes CAAGKETQYF.

This chain joins TRBV5-1 and TRBJ2-1; TRBD2 matches 7 bases. The V gene's germline CDR1 is SGHRS and CDR2 YFSETQ. The CDR3 consists of 16 residues. V trimming: 2 bases; J trimming: 0 bases; junction bases outside the gene matches: 5. Written as DNA, the CDR3 is TGCGCCAGCAGCTTACGCGGGAGAGGCTCCTACAATGAGCAGTTCTTC. Translation gives CASSLRGRGSYNEQFF. The whole variable domain, filled in from reference TRBV5-1 and TRBJ2-1, reads KAGVTQTPRYLIKTRGQQVTLSCSPISGHRSVSWYQQTPGQGLQFLFEYFSETQRNKGNFPGRFSGRQFSNSRSEMNVSTLELGDSALYLCASSLRGRGSYNEQFFGPGTRLTVL.

The chain combines TRBV5-1 with TRBJ1-3, with 7 positions matching TRBD1. Trimming removed 4 bases from V and 2 bases from J; junction bases left unmatched: 9. Per the germline V gene, CDR1 is SGHRS and CDR2 is YFSETQ. The CDR3 spans 16 residues. The CDR3 DNA sequence: TGCGCCAGCAGCCCACGGGGACAGACGACTGGAAACACCATATATTTT. Its protein product is CASSPRGQTTGNTIYF.

V gene TRBV4-3 combines with J gene TRBJ1-2, with D unclear. The CDR3 extends over 13 amino acids. The V end was cut by 1 base, the J end by 8 bases, with 11 bases between. Germline loops: CDR1 LGHNA, CDR2 YSLEER. DNA of the CDR3: TGCGCCAGCAGCCAAGGCGGTCAGTACGGCTACACCTTC. Translating it yields CASSQGGQYGYTF.

The rearrangement joins TRBV9 to TRBJ1-4; TRBD1 matches at 7 bases. Trimming cost V 3 bases and J 7 bases; bases outside gene matches: 9. This CDR3 has 15 residues. Per germline, CDR1 SGDLS and CDR2 YYNGEE. CDR3 sequence (DNA): TGTGCCAGCAGCGCACTTCAGGGGGGAGGTGAAAAACTGTTTTTT. This codes for CASSALQGGGEKLFF.

The chain has TRBV4-1 and TRBJ1-4; D remains unclear. Trimming pared 2 bases from V and 6 bases from J, leaving 10 bases between. Germline V gene data show CDR1 as MGHRA and CDR2 as YSYEKL. The CDR3 sequence is 14 residues long. CDR3 sequence (DNA): TGCGCCAGCAGCCAAAGTAGATGGGATGAAAAACTGTTTTTT. This encodes CASSQSRWDEKLFF.

This clone was seen only once. J is TRBJ2-3 and V is TRBV5-1, with D hard to call. The CDR3 totals 14 residues. Germline CDR1 SGHRS, CDR2 YFSETQ. Trimming stripped 1 base from V and 4 bases from J, with 10 bases between. The CDR3 DNA is TGCGCCAGCAGCTTGTTAGCCGAGCCAGATACGCAGTATTTT. Residues: CASSLLAEPDTQYF.

The chain recombines TRBV6-5 with TRBJ2-3; no firm D call. With 10 bases removed from V and 2 bases from J, the gap between germline ends came to 13 bases. Germline V lookup: CDR1 MNHEY, CDR2 SVGAGI. The CDR3 has 13 amino acids. CDR3 in DNA: TGTGCCACACGACGGGCCGTCACAGATACGCAGTATTTT. Amino acid sequence: CATRRAVTDTQYF.

This chain joins TRBV9 and TRBJ2-2, with TRBD2 matching 10 bases. Germline trimming cut 4 bases from V and 6 bases from J; bases unmatched to any gene: 9. The CDR3 spans 16 residues. Germline V gene data show CDR1 as SGDLS and CDR2 as YYNGEE. CDR3 residues: CASSPSGRAFAGELFF. The CDR3 bases are TGTGCCAGCAGCCCGAGCGGGAGGGCCTTCGCCGGGGAGCTGTTTTTT.

The chain has TRBV5-4 and TRBJ1-6; a weak D match, TRBD1 (5 bases). Germline CDR1 is SGHNT and CDR2 is YYREEE (reference sequence). There are 16 residues in the CDR3. V was cut by 4 bases and J by 10 bases, with 21 bases left in between. CDR3 nucleotides: TGTGCCAGCAGCCTGGAAGGGCCAGGGAATGAATCACCCCTCCACTTT. As protein: CASSLEGPGNESPLHF.

The J gene is TRBJ1-2, the V gene TRBV27, with 8 bases lining up with TRBD1. Losses at the gene ends were 0 bases for V and 7 bases for J; bases not matched to a gene: 7. The germline V gene has CDR1 MNHEY and CDR2 SMNVEV (reference sequence). The CDR3 loop spans 15 amino acids. This chain's CDR3 is CASSLSGTGLFGYTF. The DNA for the CDR3 is TGTGCCAGCAGTTTATCGGGGACAGGTCTTTTTGGCTACACCTTC.

V is TRBV4-1 and J is TRBJ1-2; no clear D. CDR3 length: 14 amino acids. CDR1 and CDR2 from the germline V gene are MGHRA and YSYEKL. Trimming took off 1 base at V and 7 bases at J, with 13 bases between the two ends. CDR3 nucleotide sequence: TGCGCCAGCAGCCAAGCCGGGAGAGAGGGTGGCTACACCTTC. Its translation: CASSQAGREGGYTF.

This clone has only one observation. Here the CDR3 reads CASSQVTSGTKVDEQFF. DNA of the CDR3: TGTGCCAGCAGCCAAGTAACTAGCGGGACAAAAGTGGATGAGCAGTTCTTC. The chain uses TRBV4-2 and TRBJ2-1, with 10 bases that match TRBD2. This CDR3 has 17 residues. Trimming at V came to 1 base and at J to 8 bases, leaving 11 bases not matched to a gene. The V gene's germline CDR1 is LGHNA and CDR2 YNFKEQ.

This clone has only one observation. The gene calls are TRBV19 and TRBJ1-2, with D hard to call. CDR3 length: 15 amino acids. Per germline, CDR1 LNHDA and CDR2 SQIVND (reference sequence). V gave up 1 base and J gave up 8 bases, with 17 bases separating them. The CDR3 region has the DNA TGTGCCAGTAGTATAGCCCTGTCAGGAACGGAAGGCTACACCTTC. Translation: CASSIALSGTEGYTF. Full variable domain (remainder filled in from reference TRBV19 and TRBJ1-2): DGGITQSPKYLFRKEGQNVTLSCEQNLNHDAMYWYRQDPGQGLRLIYYSQIVNDFQKGDIAEGYSVSREKKESFPLTVTSAQKNPTAFYLCASSIALSGTEGYTFGSGTRLTVV.